This is a list of T cell receptor beta chains from one sample in a study of blood T cell repertoires in COVID-19. Libraries were prepared by immunoSEQ multiplex PCR; TCRdb keeps only in-frame clonotypes and omits some of them. The sample has about 200,000 clones; 65% to 85% are singletons. Input material: PBMCs or T cells enriched from blood (not recorded which). The origin of the receptors is a man between 35 and 55 years old who had recovered from COVID-19. Both conserved end residues are part of each CDR3. Each record gives: J gene, V gene, clone size, D gene, CDR3 DNA, CDR3 protein. D genes are given only for firm matches. Size is stated for part of the rows, as once, few or many counts, or as a class when the clone is expanded.

>TRBJ1-4|TRBV5-1|-|TRBD1
TGCGCCAGCAGCCGAGGTTCCGGGACAGGGGGTAATGAAAAACTGTTTTTT
CASSRGSGTGGNEKLFF
>TRBJ1-6|TRBV12-3/TRBV12-4|-|-
TGTGCCAGCAGCCATGGCGGGCTTTCACCCCTCCACTTT
CASSHGGLSPLHF
>TRBJ2-1|TRBV6-6|-|-
TGTGCCACCCATCAACATAGCAGCAATGAGCAGTTCTTC
CATHQHSSNEQFF
>TRBJ1-4|TRBV4-1|-|-
TGCGCCAGCAGCCAAGGGGCATACTTACTTGCAACTAATGAAAAACTGTTTTTT
CASSQGAYLLATNEKLFF
>TRBJ1-2|TRBV28|once|-
TGTGCCAGCAGTCCTTATGACCCGGCGGCTGGCTACACCTTC
CASSPYDPAAGYTF
>TRBJ2-2|TRBV7-6|few|TRBD1
TGTGCCAGCAGCGGGACAGGGGGCACTGGCACCGGGGAGCTGTTTTTT
CASSGTGGTGTGELFF
>TRBJ2-7|TRBV15|-|-
TGTGCCACCAGCACCCGGGCCCAGGGCTACGAGCAGTACTTC
CATSTRAQGYEQYF
>TRBJ2-7|TRBV18|-|TRBD2
TGTGCCAGCTCACCACCCGGCGCTTATAGCGGGGGTTTATCGTCCTACGAGCAGTACTTC
CASSPPGAYSGGLSSYEQYF
>TRBJ2-3|TRBV24-1|-|TRBD2
TGTGCCACCCGGGAGGGTAACACAGATACGCAGTATTTT
CATREGNTDTQYF
>TRBJ1-1|TRBV18|-|TRBD1
TGTGCCAGCTCACGACAGGGGAACACTGAAGCTTTCTTT
CASSRQGNTEAFF
>TRBJ1-1|TRBV12-3/TRBV12-4|-|TRBD1
TGTGCCAGCACCCGGCAGGGGGTCACTGAAGCTTTCTTT
CASTRQGVTEAFF
>TRBJ1-1|TRBV11-2|-|-
TGTGCCAGCAGCTTGGTACAGGGAAGAACTGAAGCTTTCTTT
CASSLVQGRTEAFF
>TRBJ1-1|TRBV14|-|-
TGTGCCAGCAGCGCCCAGGCAGTTACTGAAGCTTTCTTT
CASSAQAVTEAFF
>TRBJ2-5|TRBV9|once|TRBD1
TGTGCCAGCAGCGTAGAGACAGGGGGCTCACAAGAGACCCAGTACTTC
CASSVETGGSQETQYF
>TRBJ2-2|TRBV7-2|-|-
TGTGCCAGCAGCAAGACCCTTGGAGACACCGGGGAGCTGTTTTTT
CASSKTLGDTGELFF
>TRBJ2-1|TRBV5-1|few|-
TGCGCCAGCAGCGCAGGACTCAGAAGCTCCTACAATGAGCAGTTCTTC
CASSAGLRSSYNEQFF